These 5 T cell receptor beta chains were all obtained from the same sample, sequenced in a study of T cell repertoires in cytomegalovirus infection. MiXCR was run by TCRdb on the reads, yielding one entry per CDR3 protein. Here the sample spans approximately 500,000 distinct CDR3 sequences, 16% being singletons. Sequenced input: CD8+ T cells from PBMCs. These receptors all come from a human donor in good health (CMV status not recorded). Some clones in this sample may be carry-over from other donors' samples.

The J gene is TRBJ2-5, the V gene TRBV20-1; TRBD2 matches at 10 bases. Unmatched junction bases numbered 11, after V lost 6 bases and J lost 4 bases. Germline V lookup: CDR1 DFQATT, CDR2 SNEGSKA (reference sequence). The CDR3 totals 15 residues. CDR3 nucleotides: TGCAGTGCAGGGCCGAGCGGGAGGGCCGGAGAGACCCAGTACTTC. Translated: CSAGPSGRAGETQYF.

The genes are TRBV5-6 and TRBJ2-2, with 11 bases fitting TRBD1. In germline, CDR1 is SGHDT, CDR2 YYEEEE. With 2 bases clipped from V and 5 bases from J, the junction kept 11 bases outside the gene matches. The CDR3 is made up of 18 amino acids. Written as DNA, the CDR3 is TGTGCCAGCAGCTTCACTACCGGGACAGGGGGACAAACCGGGGAGCTGTTTTTT. This encodes CASSFTTGTGGQTGELFF.

Worth noting for this clonotype: A read error is possible here, since a much larger clone lies one base away. The chain combines TRBV7-3 with TRBJ1-2, with unresolved D. The CDR3 has 15 residues. Germline V gene lookup returns CDR1 SGHTA and CDR2 FQGTGA. The V and J ends lost 2 bases and 0 bases respectively, with 10 bases between them. The CDR3, as DNA: TGTGCCAGCAGCTTAGTGTCGCTCCCTAACTATGGCTACACCTTC. Protein: CASSLVSLPNYGYTF.

The chain recombines TRBV20-1 with TRBJ1-3; a possible D gene is TRBD1 (5 bases). Deletions cut 3 bases from V and 7 bases from J, with 16 bases between. The germline gives CDR1 DFQATT, CDR2 SNEGSKA (reference sequence). CDR3 length: 14 amino acids. CDR3 region: CSASPGDTRNTIYF. The CDR3 DNA reads TGCAGTGCTAGTCCGGGGGATACAAGGAACACCATATATTTT.

This clonotype was counted ten times or more. The chain couples TRBV7-6 to TRBJ1-2; 8 nucleotides align to TRBD1. Trimming cost V 5 bases and J 4 bases; bases outside gene matches: 9. CDR1 SGHVS and CDR2 FNYEAQ come from the germline V gene. This CDR3 has 15 amino acids. This chain's CDR3 is CASSPGQGVFYGYTF. In DNA form, the CDR3 reads TGTGCCAGCAGCCCCGGACAGGGAGTCTTCTATGGCTACACCTTC.